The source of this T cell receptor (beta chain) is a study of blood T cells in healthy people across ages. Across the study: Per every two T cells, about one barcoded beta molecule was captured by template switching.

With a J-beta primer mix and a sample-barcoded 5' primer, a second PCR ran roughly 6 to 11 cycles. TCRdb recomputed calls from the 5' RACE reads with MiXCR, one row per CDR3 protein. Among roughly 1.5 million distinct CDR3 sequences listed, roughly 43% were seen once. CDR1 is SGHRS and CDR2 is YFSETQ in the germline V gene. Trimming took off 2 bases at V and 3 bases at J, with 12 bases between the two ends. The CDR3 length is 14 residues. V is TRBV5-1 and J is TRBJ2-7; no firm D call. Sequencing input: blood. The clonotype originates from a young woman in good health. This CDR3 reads CASSFSSGNYEQYF. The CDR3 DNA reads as TGCGCCAGCAGCTTTAGCTCGGGCAACTACGAGCAGTACTTC.